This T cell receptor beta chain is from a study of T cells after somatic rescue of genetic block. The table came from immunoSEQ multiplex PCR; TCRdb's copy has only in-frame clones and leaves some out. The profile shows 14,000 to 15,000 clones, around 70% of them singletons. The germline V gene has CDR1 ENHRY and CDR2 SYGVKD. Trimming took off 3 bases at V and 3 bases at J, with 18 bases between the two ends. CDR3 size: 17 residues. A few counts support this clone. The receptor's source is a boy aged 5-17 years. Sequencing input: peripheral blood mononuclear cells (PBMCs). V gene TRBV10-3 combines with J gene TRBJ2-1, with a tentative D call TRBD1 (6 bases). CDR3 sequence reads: CAISDSPGGGIYNEQFF. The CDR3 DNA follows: TGTGCCATCAGTGACTCGCCTGGGGGCGGAATCTACAATGAGCAGTTCTTC.